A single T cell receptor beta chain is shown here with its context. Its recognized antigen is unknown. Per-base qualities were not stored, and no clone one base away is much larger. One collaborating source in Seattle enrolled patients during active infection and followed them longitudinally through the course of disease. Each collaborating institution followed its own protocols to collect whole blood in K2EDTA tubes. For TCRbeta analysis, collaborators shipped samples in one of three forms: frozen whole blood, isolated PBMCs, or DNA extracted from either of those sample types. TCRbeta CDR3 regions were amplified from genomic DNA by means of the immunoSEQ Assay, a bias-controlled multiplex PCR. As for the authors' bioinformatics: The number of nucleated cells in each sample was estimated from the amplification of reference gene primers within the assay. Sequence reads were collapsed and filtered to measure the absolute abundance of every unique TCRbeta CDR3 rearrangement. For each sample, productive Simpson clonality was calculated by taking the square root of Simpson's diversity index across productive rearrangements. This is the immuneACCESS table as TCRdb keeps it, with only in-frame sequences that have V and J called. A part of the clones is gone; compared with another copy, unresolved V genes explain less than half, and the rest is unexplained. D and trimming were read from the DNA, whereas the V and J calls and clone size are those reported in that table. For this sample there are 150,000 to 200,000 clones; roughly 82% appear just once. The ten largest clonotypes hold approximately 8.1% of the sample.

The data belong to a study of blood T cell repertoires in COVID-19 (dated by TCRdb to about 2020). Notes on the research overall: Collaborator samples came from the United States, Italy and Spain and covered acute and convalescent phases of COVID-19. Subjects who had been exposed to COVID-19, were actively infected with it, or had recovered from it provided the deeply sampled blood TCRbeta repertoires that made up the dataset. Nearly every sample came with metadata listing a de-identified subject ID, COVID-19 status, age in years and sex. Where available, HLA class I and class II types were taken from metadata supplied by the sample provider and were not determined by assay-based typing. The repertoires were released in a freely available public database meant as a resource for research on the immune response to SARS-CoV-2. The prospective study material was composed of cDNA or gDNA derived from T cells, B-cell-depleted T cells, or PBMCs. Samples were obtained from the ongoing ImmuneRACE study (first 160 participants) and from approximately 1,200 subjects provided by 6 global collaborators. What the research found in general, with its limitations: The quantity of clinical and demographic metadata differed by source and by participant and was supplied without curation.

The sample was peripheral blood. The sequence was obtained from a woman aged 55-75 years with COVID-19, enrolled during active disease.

The CDR3 has the sequence CSVGGLAGFTVVDTQYF. The DNA sequence is given as TGCAGCGTCGGTGGACTAGCGGGCTTCACGGTGGTAGATACGCAGTATTTT. The rearrangement joined TRBV29-1 to TRBJ2-3, with 11 bases aligning to TRBD2. Per the germline V gene, SQVTM is the CDR1 and ANQGSEA is the CDR2. The CDR3 starts with the cysteine, ends with the phenylalanine, and has 17 residues. The only DNA kept is the CDR3, 51 bases in frame from the first base. Compared with germline, V lacks 6 bases and J lacks 5 bases; bases without a gene match: 16.